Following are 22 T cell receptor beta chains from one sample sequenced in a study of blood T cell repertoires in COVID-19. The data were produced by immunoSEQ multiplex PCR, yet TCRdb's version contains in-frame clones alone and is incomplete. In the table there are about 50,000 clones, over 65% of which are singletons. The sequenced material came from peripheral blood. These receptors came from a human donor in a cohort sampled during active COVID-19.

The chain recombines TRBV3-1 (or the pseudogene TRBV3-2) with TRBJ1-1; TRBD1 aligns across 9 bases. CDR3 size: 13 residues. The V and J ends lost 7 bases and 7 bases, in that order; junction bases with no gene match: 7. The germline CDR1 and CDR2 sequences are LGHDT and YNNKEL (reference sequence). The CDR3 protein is CASTLQGASEAFF. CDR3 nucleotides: TGTGCCAGCACCTTACAGGGGGCAAGTGAAGCTTTCTTT.

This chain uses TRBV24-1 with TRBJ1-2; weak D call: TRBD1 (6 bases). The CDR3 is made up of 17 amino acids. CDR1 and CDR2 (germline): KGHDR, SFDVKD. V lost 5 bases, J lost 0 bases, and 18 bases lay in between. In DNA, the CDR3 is TGTGCCACCAGTGGCTCAGGGGCATCGGGAACTAACTATGGCTACACCTTC. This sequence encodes CATSGSGASGTNYGYTF.

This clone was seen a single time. In DNA, the CDR3 is TGCGCCAGCAGTCAATCCCGGGACAGGGAATGGAATGAGCAGTTCTTC. Its protein product is CASSQSRDREWNEQFF. V usage is TRBV23-1 and J usage is TRBJ2-1; TRBD1 matches at 9 bases. TRBV23-1 is an ORF for which the function is uncertain. The CDR3 runs to 16 residues. The trim removed 0 bases at V and 7 bases at J, leaving 7 bases unmatched.

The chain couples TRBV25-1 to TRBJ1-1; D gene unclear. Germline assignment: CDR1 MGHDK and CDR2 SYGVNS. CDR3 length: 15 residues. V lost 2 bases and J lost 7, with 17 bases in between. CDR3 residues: CASSEVGGSASEAFF. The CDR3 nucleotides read TGTGCCAGCAGTGAAGTTGGAGGTAGCGCGAGTGAAGCTTTCTTT. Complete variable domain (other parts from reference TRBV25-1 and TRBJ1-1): EADIYQTPRYLVIGTGKKITLECSQTMGHDKMYWYQQDPGMELHLIHYSYGVNSTEKGDLSSESTVSRIRTEHFPLTLESARPSHTSQYLCASSEVGGSASEAFFGQGTRLTVV.

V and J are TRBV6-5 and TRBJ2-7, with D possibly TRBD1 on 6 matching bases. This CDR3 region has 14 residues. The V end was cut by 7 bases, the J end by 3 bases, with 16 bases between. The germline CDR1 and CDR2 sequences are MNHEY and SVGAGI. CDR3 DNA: TGTGCCAGCACCAACACAGGGATCGGCTACGAGCAGTACTTC. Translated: CASTNTGIGYEQYF.

The CDR3 DNA is TGTGCCAGCTCACCAGGACACTACGAGCAGTACTTC. Translated: CASSPGHYEQYF. The rearrangement joins TRBV18 to TRBJ2-7; perhaps TRBD1 as D (5 bases). V lost 2 bases and J 3 bases, leaving 5 bases between the germline ends. The CDR3 is 12 residues long. Germline CDR1 is KGHSH and CDR2 is LQKENI.

The CDR3 nucleotides are TGTGCCAGCTCACCTGCAGCCTACGAGCAGTACTTC. This encodes CASSPAAYEQYF. The J gene is TRBJ2-7, the V gene TRBV18; D gene unclear. The CDR3 runs to 12 residues. Germline loops: CDR1 KGHSH, CDR2 LQKENI. V lost 3 bases and J 2 bases, leaving 5 bases between the germline ends.

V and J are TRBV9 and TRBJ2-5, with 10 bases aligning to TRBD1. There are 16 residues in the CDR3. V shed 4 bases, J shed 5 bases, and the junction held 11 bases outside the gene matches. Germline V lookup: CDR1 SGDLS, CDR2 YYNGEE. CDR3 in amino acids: CASSPRPGTGVETQYF. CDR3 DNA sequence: TGTGCCAGCAGCCCTCGTCCCGGGACAGGGGTCGAGACCCAGTACTTC.

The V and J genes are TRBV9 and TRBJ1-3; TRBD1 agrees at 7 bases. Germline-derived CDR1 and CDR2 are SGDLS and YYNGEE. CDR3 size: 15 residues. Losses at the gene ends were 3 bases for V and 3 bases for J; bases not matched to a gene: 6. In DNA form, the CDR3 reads TGTGCCAGCAGCGCACAGGGGCATGATGGAAACACCATATATTTT. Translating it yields CASSAQGHDGNTIYF.

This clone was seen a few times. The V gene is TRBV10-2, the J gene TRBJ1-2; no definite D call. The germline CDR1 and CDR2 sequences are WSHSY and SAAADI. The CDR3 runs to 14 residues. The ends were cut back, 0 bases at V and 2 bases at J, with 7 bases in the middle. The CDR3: CASSESRENYGYTF. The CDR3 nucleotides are TGCGCCAGCAGTGAGTCTCGGGAGAACTATGGCTACACCTTC.

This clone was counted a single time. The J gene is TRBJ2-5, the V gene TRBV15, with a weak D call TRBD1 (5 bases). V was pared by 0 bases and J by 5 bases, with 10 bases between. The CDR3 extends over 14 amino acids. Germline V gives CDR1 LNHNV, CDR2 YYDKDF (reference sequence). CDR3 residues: CATSRDRGMETQYF. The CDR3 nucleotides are TGTGCCACCAGCAGAGATAGGGGTATGGAGACCCAGTACTTC.

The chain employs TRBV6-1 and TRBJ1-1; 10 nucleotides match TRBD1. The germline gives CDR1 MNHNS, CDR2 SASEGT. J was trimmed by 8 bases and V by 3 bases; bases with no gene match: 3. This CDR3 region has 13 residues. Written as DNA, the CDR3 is TGTGCCAGCAGTGACCGGGACAGGGGAGAAGCTTTCTTT. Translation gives CASSDRDRGEAFF.

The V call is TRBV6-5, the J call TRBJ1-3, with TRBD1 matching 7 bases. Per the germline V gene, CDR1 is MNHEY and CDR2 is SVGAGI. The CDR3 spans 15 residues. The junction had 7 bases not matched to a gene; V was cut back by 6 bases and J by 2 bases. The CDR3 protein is CASRRQGRTGNTIYF. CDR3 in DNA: TGTGCCAGCAGGCGACAGGGTCGGACTGGAAACACCATATATTTT.

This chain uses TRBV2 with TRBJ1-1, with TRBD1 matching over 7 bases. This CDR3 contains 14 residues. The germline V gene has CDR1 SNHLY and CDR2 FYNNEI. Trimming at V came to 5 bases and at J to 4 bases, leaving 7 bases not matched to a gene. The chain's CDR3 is CASSYRQGGTEAFF. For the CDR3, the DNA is TGTGCCAGCAGTTACCGACAGGGAGGCACTGAAGCTTTCTTT.

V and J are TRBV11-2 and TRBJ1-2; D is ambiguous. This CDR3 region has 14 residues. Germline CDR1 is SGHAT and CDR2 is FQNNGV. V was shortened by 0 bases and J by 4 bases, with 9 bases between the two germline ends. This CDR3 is CASSLEIDTYGYTF. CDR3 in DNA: TGTGCCAGCAGCTTAGAGATAGATACCTATGGCTACACCTTC. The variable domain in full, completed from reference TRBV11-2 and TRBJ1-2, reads EAGVAQSPRYKIIEKRQSVAFWCNPISGHATLYWYQQILGQGPKLLIQFQNNGVVDDSQLPKDRFSAERLKGVDSTLKIQPAKLEDSAVYLCASSLEIDTYGYTFGSGTRLTVV.

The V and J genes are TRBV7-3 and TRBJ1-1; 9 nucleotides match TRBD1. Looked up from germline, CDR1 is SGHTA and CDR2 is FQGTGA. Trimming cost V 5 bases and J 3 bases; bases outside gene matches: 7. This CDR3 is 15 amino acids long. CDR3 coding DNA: TGTGCCAGCAGCAGAGAGGGACAGGGCTACACTGAAGCTTTCTTT. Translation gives CASSREGQGYTEAFF. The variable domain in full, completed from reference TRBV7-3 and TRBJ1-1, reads GAGVSQTPSNKVTEKGKYVELRCDPISGHTALYWYRQSLGQGPEFLIYFQGTGAADDSGLPNDRFFAVRPEGSVSTLKIQRTERGDSAVYLCASSREGQGYTEAFFGQGTRLTVV.

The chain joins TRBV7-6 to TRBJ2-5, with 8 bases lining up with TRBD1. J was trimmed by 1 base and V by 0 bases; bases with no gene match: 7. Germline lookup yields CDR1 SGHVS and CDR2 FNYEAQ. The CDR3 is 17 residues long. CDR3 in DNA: TGTGCCAGCAGCTTAGCGCCCAGGGGGCCAGCCCAAGAGACCCAGTACTTC. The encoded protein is CASSLAPRGPAQETQYF.

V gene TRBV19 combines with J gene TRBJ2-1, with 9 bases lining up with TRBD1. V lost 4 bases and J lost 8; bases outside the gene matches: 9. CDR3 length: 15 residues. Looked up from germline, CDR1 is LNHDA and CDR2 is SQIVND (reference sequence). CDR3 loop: CASSSLGQGMYEQFF. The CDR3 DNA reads TGTGCCAGTAGTAGCTTGGGACAGGGTATGTATGAGCAGTTCTTC. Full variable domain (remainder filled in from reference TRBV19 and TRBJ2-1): DGGITQSPKYLFRKEGQNVTLSCEQNLNHDAMYWYRQDPGQGLRLIYYSQIVNDFQKGDIAEGYSVSREKKESFPLTVTSAQKNPTAFYLCASSSLGQGMYEQFFGPGTRLTVL.

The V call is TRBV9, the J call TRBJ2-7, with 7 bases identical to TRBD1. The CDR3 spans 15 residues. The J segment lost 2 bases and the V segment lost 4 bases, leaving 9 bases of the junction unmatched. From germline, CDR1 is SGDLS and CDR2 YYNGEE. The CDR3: CASSPRDSQTYEQYF. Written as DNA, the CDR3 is TGTGCCAGCAGCCCCCGGGACAGTCAAACCTACGAGCAGTACTTC.

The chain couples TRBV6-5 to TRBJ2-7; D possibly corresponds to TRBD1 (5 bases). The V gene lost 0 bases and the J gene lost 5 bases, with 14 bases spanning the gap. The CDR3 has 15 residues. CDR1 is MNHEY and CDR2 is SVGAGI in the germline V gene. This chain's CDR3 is CASSYSISRANEQYF. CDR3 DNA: TGTGCCAGCAGTTACTCGATATCCAGGGCCAACGAGCAGTACTTC.

The CDR3 bases are TGTGCCAGTACCCCACGAGACTCCTATAATTCACCCCTCCACTTT. Encoded protein: CASTPRDSYNSPLHF. V gene TRBV19 combines with J gene TRBJ1-6, with no clear D. This CDR3 is 15 amino acids long. Per the germline V gene, CDR1 is LNHDA and CDR2 is SQIVND (reference sequence). Trimming removed 7 bases from V and 0 bases from J, with 10 bases in between.

CDR3 DNA: TGTGCCAGTAGTCCTCGCCGGACAGGGGGGCAAGAGACCCAGTACTTC. Amino acid sequence: CASSPRRTGGQETQYF. The rearrangement uses TRBV19 and TRBJ2-5; 10 bases are a match to TRBD1. The V and J ends lost 5 bases and 2 bases, in that order; junction bases with no gene match: 8. This CDR3 contains 16 residues. CDR1 LNHDA and CDR2 SQIVND come from the germline V gene (reference sequence).